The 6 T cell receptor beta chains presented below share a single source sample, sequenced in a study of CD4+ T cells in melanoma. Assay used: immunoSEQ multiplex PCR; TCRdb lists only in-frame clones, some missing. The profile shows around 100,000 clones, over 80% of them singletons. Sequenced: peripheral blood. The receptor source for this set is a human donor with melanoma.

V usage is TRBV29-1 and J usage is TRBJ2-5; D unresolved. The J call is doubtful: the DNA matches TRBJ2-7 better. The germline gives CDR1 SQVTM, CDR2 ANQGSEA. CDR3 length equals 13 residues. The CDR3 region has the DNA TGCAGCGTTTGGTCCGCCCCCATGTACGAGCAGTACTTC. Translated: CSVWSAPMYEQYF.

CDR3 in amino acids: CASSFGTQPDEQYF. In DNA form, the CDR3 reads TGTGCCAGCAGTTTTGGGACCCAGCCCGACGAGCAGTACTTC. The chain has TRBV27 and TRBJ2-7; D may correspond to TRBD1 or TRBD2 (5 bases each). The CDR3 sequence is 14 residues long. In germline, CDR1 is MNHEY, CDR2 SMNVEV (reference sequence). Trimming cost V 3 bases and J 5 bases, with 14 bases left between them.

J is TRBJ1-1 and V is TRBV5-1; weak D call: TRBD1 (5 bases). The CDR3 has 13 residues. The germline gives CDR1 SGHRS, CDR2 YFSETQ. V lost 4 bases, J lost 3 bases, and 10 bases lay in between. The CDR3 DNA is TGCGCCAGCAGCCCGGAAGGGGACACTGAAGCTTTCTTT. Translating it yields CASSPEGDTEAFF. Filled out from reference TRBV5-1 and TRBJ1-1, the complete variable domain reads KAGVTQTPRYLIKTRGQQVTLSCSPISGHRSVSWYQQTPGQGLQFLFEYFSETQRNKGNFPGRFSGRQFSNSRSEMNVSTLELGDSALYLCASSPEGDTEAFFGQGTRLTVV.

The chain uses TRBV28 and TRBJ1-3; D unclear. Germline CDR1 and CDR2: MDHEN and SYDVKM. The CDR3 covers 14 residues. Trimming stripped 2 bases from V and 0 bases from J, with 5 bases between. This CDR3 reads CASSLRSSGNTIYF. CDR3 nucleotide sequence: TGTGCCAGCAGTTTAAGGAGCTCTGGAAACACCATATATTTT.

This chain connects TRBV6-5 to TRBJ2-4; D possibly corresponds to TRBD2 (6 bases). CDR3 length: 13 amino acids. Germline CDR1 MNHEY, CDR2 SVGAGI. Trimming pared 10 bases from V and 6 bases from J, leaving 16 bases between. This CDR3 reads CATRSLGGNIQYF. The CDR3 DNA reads TGTGCCACTCGAAGCCTCGGGGGAAACATTCAGTACTTC.

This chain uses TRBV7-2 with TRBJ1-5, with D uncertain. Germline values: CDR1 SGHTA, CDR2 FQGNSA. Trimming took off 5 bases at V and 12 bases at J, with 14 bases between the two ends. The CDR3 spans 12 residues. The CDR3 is CASSIDTGGQHF. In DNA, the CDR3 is TGTGCCAGCAGCATAGACACTGGTGGCCAGCATTTT.